The 24 T cell receptor beta chains given below trace back to one sample, sequenced in a study of cytomegalovirus exposure and HLA in healthy donors. The PCR employed 60 Vbeta primers together with 13 Jbeta primers. Clones were read by immunoSEQ multiplex PCR, and TCRdb kept only the in-frame ones, dropping some. The profile covers about 190,000 clones, with more than 80% appearing a single time and roughly 2.8% taken by the ten largest. The specimen was PBMCs. All receptors derive from a woman aged 50 to 60 in good health and CMV-seropositive.

J is TRBJ2-5 and V is TRBV7-6, with D perhaps TRBD2 (7 bases). The DNA end is more similar to TRBJ2-7, so the J call may be wrong. The CDR3 is made up of 17 amino acids. Looked up from germline, CDR1 is SGHVS and CDR2 is FNYEAQ. The CDR3 reads CASSLDGWGGPSYEQYF. The CDR3 nucleotides are TGTGCCAGCAGCTTAGACGGTTGGGGGGGCCCTTCCTACGAGCAGTACTTC.

The chain uses TRBV5-1 and TRBJ1-1; TRBD1 matches 7 bases. CDR1 SGHRS and CDR2 YFSETQ come from the germline V gene. The trim removed 5 bases at V and 4 bases at J, leaving 5 bases unmatched. The CDR3 is 13 residues long. DNA for the CDR3: TGCGCCAGCAGGCTGGGACAGTTCACTGAAGCTTTCTTT. This codes for CASRLGQFTEAFF.

V usage is TRBV4-1 and J usage is TRBJ1-2, with 12 nucleotides matching TRBD1. J gave up 8 bases and V 5 bases, and 9 bases lay outside the gene matches. The CDR3 covers 15 residues. CDR1 and CDR2 from the germline V gene are MGHRA and YSYEKL. DNA of the CDR3: TGCGCCAGCAGCATTCCGGGACAGGGGGCGCCGGGCTACACCTTC. Protein sequence: CASSIPGQGAPGYTF.

The V and J genes are TRBV5-1 and TRBJ2-5; TRBD2 might be the D (5 bases). This CDR3 region has 15 residues. Trimming took off 3 bases at V and 0 bases at J, with 12 bases between the two ends. From germline, CDR1 is SGHRS and CDR2 YFSETQ. The CDR3, as DNA: TGCGCCAGCAGCTCGGGGAGTTGGGACCAAGAGACCCAGTACTTC. Translating it yields CASSSGSWDQETQYF. The full variable domain, with the rest looked up from reference TRBV5-1 and TRBJ2-5, is KAGVTQTPRYLIKTRGQQVTLSCSPISGHRSVSWYQQTPGQGLQFLFEYFSETQRNKGNFPGRFSGRQFSNSRSEMNVSTLELGDSALYLCASSSGSWDQETQYFGPGTRLLVL.

The chain uses TRBV2 and TRBJ1-2; 12 bases align to TRBD1. Germline V gene lookup returns CDR1 SNHLY and CDR2 FYNNEI. V was pared by 5 bases and J by 7 bases, with 5 bases of the junction left unmatched. The CDR3 is 14 residues long. CDR3 sequence reads: CASSTGTGGAGYTF. In nucleotides, the CDR3 is TGTGCCAGCAGTACCGGGACAGGGGGCGCTGGCTACACCTTC.

This chain joins TRBV6-6 and TRBJ1-4, with 8 nucleotides matching TRBD1. The CDR3 runs to 15 residues. With 4 bases clipped from V and 7 bases from J, the junction kept 8 bases outside the gene matches. CDR1 is MNHNY, CDR2 SVGAGI, per germline (reference sequence). In nucleotides, the CDR3 is TGTGCCAGCAGTTCGCCCAGGGGGCTCGGTGAAAAACTGTTTTTT. Encoded protein: CASSSPRGLGEKLFF.

The chain joins TRBV5-6 to TRBJ1-6, with D unclear. The CDR3 runs to 14 residues. Germline CDR1 and CDR2: SGHDT and YYEEEE. With 0 bases removed from V and 7 bases from J, the gap between germline ends came to 8 bases. DNA of the CDR3: TGTGCCAGCAGCTTGGGCGGGGAAAATTCACCCCTCCACTTT. Protein: CASSLGGENSPLHF.

Concerning this clone itself: At one of its ends the junction is not consistent with the germline gene, which may arise from a read error. This chain connects TRBV6-5 to TRBJ1-4; D possibly corresponds to TRBD1 (6 bases). The CDR3 length is 13 residues. Germline-derived CDR1 and CDR2 are MNHEY and SVGAGI. The CDR3 bases are TGTGCCATCAGTGGACAGACTAATGAAAAACTGTTTTTT. Its translation is CAISGQTNEKLFF.

This sequence joins TRBV5-1 and TRBJ1-6; weak D call: TRBD1 (5 bases). The CDR3 contains 14 residues. CDR1 is SGHRS and CDR2 is YFSETQ in the germline V gene. V was cut by 3 bases and J by 7 bases, with 11 bases left in between. CDR3 amino acids: CASSSGFGNSPLHF. The CDR3 DNA reads TGCGCCAGCAGCTCAGGGTTCGGAAATTCACCCCTCCACTTT.

The genes are TRBV28 and TRBJ1-5; tentatively, D is TRBD1 (6 bases). Germline lookup yields CDR1 MDHEN and CDR2 SYDVKM. This CDR3 has 14 residues. Deletions cut 10 bases from V and 3 bases from J, with 16 bases between. CDR3 nucleotides: TGTGCCATCACCACAGGGAGCTTCAATCAGCCCCAGCATTTT. It translates to CAITTGSFNQPQHF.

The chain employs TRBV6-5 and TRBJ2-3; perhaps TRBD2 as D (5 bases). This CDR3 is built from 13 residues. Germline values: CDR1 MNHEY, CDR2 SVGAGI. Trimming cost V 7 bases and J 1 base, with 9 bases left between them. CDR3 in DNA: TGTGCCAGCATCAACGGGGGCACAGATACGCAGTATTTT. Translation: CASINGGTDTQYF.

J is TRBJ1-5 and V is TRBV7-8; D unclear. The V and J ends lost 4 bases and 0 bases respectively, with 16 bases between them. Germline V CDR1 and CDR2: SGHVS, FQNEAQ. This CDR3 is 17 amino acids long. CDR3 sequence: CASSYRDSVYSNQPQHF. The DNA for the CDR3 is TGTGCCAGCAGCTACCGTGACTCAGTTTATAGCAATCAGCCCCAGCATTTT.

In this sample, this clone turned up a few times. The CDR3, as DNA: TGTGCCAGCACCCCGGCGGGGGATACGCAGTATTTT. As protein: CASTPAGDTQYF. This chain joins TRBV6-6 and TRBJ2-3, with a possible D match to TRBD2 (6 bases). V lost 7 bases and J lost 6, with 11 bases in between. The length of the CDR3 is 12 residues. Looked up from germline, CDR1 is MNHNY and CDR2 is SVGAGI (reference sequence).

J is TRBJ1-5 and V is TRBV18; the D is unclear. Trimming stripped 6 bases from V and 5 bases from J, with 17 bases between. The CDR3 totals 15 residues. CDR1 and CDR2 from the germline V gene are KGHSH and LQKENI. In DNA form, the CDR3 reads TGTGCCAGCTCTATGGACGAGGGTACTCATCAGCCCCAGCATTTT. It is translated as CASSMDEGTHQPQHF.

The J gene is TRBJ1-5, the V gene TRBV6-5; 9 bases agree with TRBD1. Germline CDR1 and CDR2: MNHEY and SVGAGI. Trimming cost V 6 bases and J 2 bases; bases outside gene matches: 2. CDR3 length: 14 residues. The CDR3 DNA reads TGTGCCAGCAGGGACAGGGGAGGCAATCAGCCCCAGCATTTT. As protein: CASRDRGGNQPQHF.

About this clone itself: Distinct nucleotide sequences in the sample also encode this CDR3. The rearrangement links TRBV2 to TRBJ1-5; possibly TRBD1 for D (6 bases). V was pared by 7 bases and J by 4 bases, with 8 bases between. Germline assignment: CDR1 SNHLY and CDR2 FYNNEI. CDR3 length: 12 residues. As DNA, the CDR3 is TGTGCCAGCACGACAGGTAATCAGCCCCAGCATTTT. Amino acid sequence: CASTTGNQPQHF.

The gene calls are TRBV2 and TRBJ1-2, with TRBD1 identical over 7 bases. The CDR3 totals 14 residues. Germline V lookup: CDR1 SNHLY, CDR2 FYNNEI. V was pared by 6 bases and J by 7 bases, with 11 bases of the junction left unmatched. CDR3 sequence (DNA): TGTGCCAGCAGCACTGGACAGGTCCGTAGTGGCTACACCTTC. This gives the protein CASSTGQVRSGYTF.

This chain connects TRBV29-1 to TRBJ2-3, with D possibly TRBD1 on 5 matching bases. V was shortened by 6 bases and J by 4 bases, with 11 bases between the two germline ends. CDR3 length: 12 amino acids. Germline values: CDR1 SQVTM, CDR2 ANQGSEA. The CDR3 region is CSVYQGSDTQYF. DNA for the CDR3: TGCAGCGTGTACCAGGGCTCAGATACGCAGTATTTT.

The chain uses TRBV21-1 and TRBJ2-2; TRBD2, as called in the table, went unchecked against the DNA. TRBV21-1 is a listed pseudogene. This CDR3 contains 17 residues. The CDR3 DNA is TGTGCCAGCAGCAAACCCCTGAGTGCTCCCTACACCGGGGAGCTGTTTTTT. It codes for CASSKPLSAPYTGELFF.

The count of this clone is one. The rearrangement links TRBV9 to TRBJ2-1, with D possibly matching TRBD1 (6 bases). CDR1 and CDR2 (germline): SGDLS, YYNGEE. CDR3 length equals 12 residues. Trimming shortened V by 3 bases and J by 8 bases, and 9 bases separated the two germline ends. CDR3 residues: CASSAQGDEQFF. CDR3 bases: TGTGCCAGCAGCGCACAGGGCGATGAGCAGTTCTTC. The full variable domain, completed using reference TRBV9 and TRBJ2-1, is DSGVTQTPKHLITATGQRVTLRCSPRSGDLSVYWYQQSLDQGLQFLIQYYNGEERAKGNILERFSAQQFPDLHSELNLSSLELGDSALYFCASSAQGDEQFFGPGTRLTVL.

The chain couples TRBV5-6 to TRBJ2-1, with 9 bases lining up with TRBD2. The germline CDR1 and CDR2 sequences are SGHDT and YYEEEE. V lost 0 bases and J lost 7; bases outside the gene matches: 5. The CDR3 length is 15 residues. For the CDR3, the DNA is TGTGCCAGCAGCTTGGCCGGCGGGGGGGGAAATGAGCAGTTCTTC. Its translation: CASSLAGGGGNEQFF.

The chain carries TRBV15 and TRBJ1-1, with D possibly matching TRBD1 (5 bases). This CDR3 has 17 residues. Germline CDR1 is LNHNV and CDR2 is YYDKDF (reference sequence). The germline V and J ends were trimmed by 0 bases and 0 bases, with 14 bases remaining between them. The CDR3 loop reads CATSRDLWGNVNTEAFF. The CDR3 bases are TGTGCCACCAGCAGAGATCTGTGGGGCAATGTGAACACTGAAGCTTTCTTT.

V is TRBV4-2 and J is TRBJ2-7, with 10 bases aligning to TRBD2. The length of the CDR3 is 15 residues. With 2 bases clipped from V and 6 bases from J, the junction kept 7 bases outside the gene matches. The germline CDR1 and CDR2 sequences are LGHNA and YNFKEQ. DNA for the CDR3: TGTGCCAGCAGCCAAAGAACTAGCGGGGTCTCCGAGCAGTACTTC. Translating gives CASSQRTSGVSEQYF.

CDR3 residues: CASSIPLLAGGTYEQYF. CDR3 in DNA: TGTGCCAGTAGTATACCATTGCTAGCGGGGGGGACCTACGAGCAGTACTTC. The chain couples TRBV19 to TRBJ2-7; TRBD2 agrees at 12 bases. Trimming took 2 bases from V and 2 from J; bases not matched to a gene: 7. CDR3 length equals 17 residues. Germline values: CDR1 LNHDA, CDR2 SQIVND (reference sequence).